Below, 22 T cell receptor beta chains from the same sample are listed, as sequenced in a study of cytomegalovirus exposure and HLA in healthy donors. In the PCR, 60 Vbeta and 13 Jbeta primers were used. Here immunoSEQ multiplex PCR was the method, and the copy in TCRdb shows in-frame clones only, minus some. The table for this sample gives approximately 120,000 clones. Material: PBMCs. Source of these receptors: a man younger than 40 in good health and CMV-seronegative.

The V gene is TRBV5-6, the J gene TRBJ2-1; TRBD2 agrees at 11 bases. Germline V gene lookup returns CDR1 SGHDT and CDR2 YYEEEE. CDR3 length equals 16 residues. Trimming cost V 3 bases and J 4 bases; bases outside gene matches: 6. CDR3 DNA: TGTGCCAGCAGCTCCCTCGGGACTAGCGGATACAATGAGCAGTTCTTC. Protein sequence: CASSSLGTSGYNEQFF.

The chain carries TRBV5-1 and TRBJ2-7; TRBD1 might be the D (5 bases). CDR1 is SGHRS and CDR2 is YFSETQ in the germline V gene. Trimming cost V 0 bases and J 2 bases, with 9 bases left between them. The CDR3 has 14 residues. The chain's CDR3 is CASSLVAGPYEQYF. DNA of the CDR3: TGCGCCAGCAGCTTGGTTGCAGGGCCCTACGAGCAGTACTTC.

The CDR3 DNA reads as TGTGCCAGCAGCGTAGCTATTCTAGCGGGAGGGCAAGAGACCCAGTACTTC. Encoded protein: CASSVAILAGGQETQYF. The chain recombines TRBV9 with TRBJ2-5; TRBD2 agrees at 12 bases. The CDR3 consists of 17 residues. With 0 bases clipped from V and 2 bases from J, the junction kept 5 bases outside the gene matches. Germline CDR1 is SGDLS and CDR2 is YYNGEE.

CDR3 coding DNA: TGTGCCAGCAGCCAATCACAGGGTCACACCGGGGAGCTGTTTTTT. Translating gives CASSQSQGHTGELFF. V and J are TRBV14 and TRBJ2-2, with a weak D call TRBD1 (6 bases). The CDR3 has 15 residues. V shed 2 bases and J shed 3 bases, with 10 bases lying between them. CDR1 is SGHDN and CDR2 is FVKESK in the germline V gene.

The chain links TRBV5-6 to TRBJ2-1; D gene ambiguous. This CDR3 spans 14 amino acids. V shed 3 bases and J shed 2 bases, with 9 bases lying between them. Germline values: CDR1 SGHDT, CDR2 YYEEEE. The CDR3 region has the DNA TGTGCCAGCAGCTCGGGTAACGCCTACAATGAGCAGTTCTTC. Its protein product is CASSSGNAYNEQFF.

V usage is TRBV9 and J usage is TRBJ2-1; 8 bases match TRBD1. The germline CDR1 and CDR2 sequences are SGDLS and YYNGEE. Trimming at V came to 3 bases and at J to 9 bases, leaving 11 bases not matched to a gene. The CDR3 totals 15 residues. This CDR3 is CASSAAGRGQSEQFF. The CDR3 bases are TGTGCCAGCAGCGCGGCCGGCAGGGGGCAGAGTGAGCAGTTCTTC.

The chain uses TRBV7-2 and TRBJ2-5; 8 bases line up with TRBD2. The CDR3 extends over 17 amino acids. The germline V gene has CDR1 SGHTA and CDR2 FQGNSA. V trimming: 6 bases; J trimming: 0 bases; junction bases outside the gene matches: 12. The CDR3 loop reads CASRRGEGRVYQETQYF. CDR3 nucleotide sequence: TGTGCCAGCAGGCGGGGGGAAGGGAGGGTTTACCAAGAGACCCAGTACTTC. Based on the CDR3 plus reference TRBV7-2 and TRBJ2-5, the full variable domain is GAGVSQSPSNKVTEKGKDVELRCDPISGHTALYWYRQSLGQGLEFLIYFQGNSAPDKSGLPSDRFSAERTGGSVSTLTIQRTQQEDSAVYLCASRRGEGRVYQETQYFGPGTRLLVL.

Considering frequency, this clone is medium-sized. The chain's CDR3 is CASSAVQENTEAFF. The CDR3 DNA follows: TGTGCCAGCAGTGCCGTACAGGAGAACACTGAAGCTTTCTTT. J is TRBJ1-1 and V is TRBV6-1; D might be TRBD1 (5 bases). Trimming removed 4 bases from V and 1 base from J, with 10 bases in between. CDR3 length: 14 residues. Germline-derived CDR1 and CDR2 are MNHNS and SASEGT.

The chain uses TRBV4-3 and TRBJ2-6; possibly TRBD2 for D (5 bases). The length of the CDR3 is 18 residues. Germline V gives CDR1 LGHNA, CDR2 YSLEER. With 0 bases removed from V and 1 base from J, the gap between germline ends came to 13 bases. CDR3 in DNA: TGCGCCAGCAGCCAAGATTTGGGAGCGGCATCTGGGGCCAACGTCCTGACTTTC. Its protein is CASSQDLGAASGANVLTF.

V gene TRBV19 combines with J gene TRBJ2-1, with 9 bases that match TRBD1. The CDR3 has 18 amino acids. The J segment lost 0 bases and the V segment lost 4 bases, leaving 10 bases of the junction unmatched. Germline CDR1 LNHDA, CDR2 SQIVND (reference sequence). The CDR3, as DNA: TGTGCCAGTAGTACGGGACAGGGAGGTAGCGCCTCCTACAATGAGCAGTTCTTC. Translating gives CASSTGQGGSASYNEQFF. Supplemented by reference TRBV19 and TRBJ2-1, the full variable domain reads DGGITQSPKYLFRKEGQNVTLSCEQNLNHDAMYWYRQDPGQGLRLIYYSQIVNDFQKGDIAEGYSVSREKKESFPLTVTSAQKNPTAFYLCASSTGQGGSASYNEQFFGPGTRLTVL.

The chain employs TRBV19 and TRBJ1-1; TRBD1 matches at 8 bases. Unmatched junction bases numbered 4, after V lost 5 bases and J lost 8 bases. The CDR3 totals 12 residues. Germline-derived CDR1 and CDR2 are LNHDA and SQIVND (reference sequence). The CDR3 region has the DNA TGTGCCAGTAGTGACCGGGACAGGGAAGCTTTCTTT. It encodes CASSDRDREAFF.

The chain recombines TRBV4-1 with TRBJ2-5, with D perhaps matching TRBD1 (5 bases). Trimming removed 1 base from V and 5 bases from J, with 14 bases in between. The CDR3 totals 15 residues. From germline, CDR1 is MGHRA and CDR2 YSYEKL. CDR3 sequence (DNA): TGCGCCAGCAGCCAAGCCTTCGGGTCAGGGGAGACCCAGTACTTC. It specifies CASSQAFGSGETQYF.

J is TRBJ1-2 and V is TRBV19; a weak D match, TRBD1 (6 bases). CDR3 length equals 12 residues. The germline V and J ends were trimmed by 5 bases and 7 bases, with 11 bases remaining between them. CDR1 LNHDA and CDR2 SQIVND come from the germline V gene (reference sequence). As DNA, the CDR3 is TGTGCCAGTAGTCGGGGGGCGATTGGCTACACCTTC. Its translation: CASSRGAIGYTF.

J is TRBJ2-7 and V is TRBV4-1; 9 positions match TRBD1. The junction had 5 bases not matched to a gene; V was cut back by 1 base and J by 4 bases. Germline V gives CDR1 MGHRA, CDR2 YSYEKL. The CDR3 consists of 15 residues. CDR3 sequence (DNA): TGCGCCAGCAGCCAAGTCTCGGGACAGGGTTACGAGCAGTACTTC. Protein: CASSQVSGQGYEQYF.

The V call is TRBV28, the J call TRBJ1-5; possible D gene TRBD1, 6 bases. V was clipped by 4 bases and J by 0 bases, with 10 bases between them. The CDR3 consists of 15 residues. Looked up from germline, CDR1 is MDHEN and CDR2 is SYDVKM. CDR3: CASSYRAYSNQPQHF. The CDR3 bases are TGTGCCAGCAGTTACAGGGCCTATAGCAATCAGCCCCAGCATTTT. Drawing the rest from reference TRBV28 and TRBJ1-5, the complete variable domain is DVKVTQSSRYLVKRTGEKVFLECVQDMDHENMFWYRQDPGLGLRLIYFSYDVKMKEKGDIPEGYSVSREKKERFSLILESASTNQTSMYLCASSYRAYSNQPQHFGDGTRLSIL.

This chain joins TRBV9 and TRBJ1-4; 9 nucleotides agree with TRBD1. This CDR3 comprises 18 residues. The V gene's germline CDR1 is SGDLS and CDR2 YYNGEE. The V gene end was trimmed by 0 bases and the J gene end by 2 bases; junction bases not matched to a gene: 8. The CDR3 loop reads CASSVGIGGQGTNEKLFF. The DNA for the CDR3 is TGTGCCAGCAGCGTAGGAATAGGAGGACAGGGGACTAATGAAAAACTGTTTTTT. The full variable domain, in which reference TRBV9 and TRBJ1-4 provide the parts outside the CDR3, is DSGVTQTPKHLITATGQRVTLRCSPRSGDLSVYWYQQSLDQGLQFLIQYYNGEERAKGNILERFSAQQFPDLHSELNLSSLELGDSALYFCASSVGIGGQGTNEKLFFGSGTQLSVL.

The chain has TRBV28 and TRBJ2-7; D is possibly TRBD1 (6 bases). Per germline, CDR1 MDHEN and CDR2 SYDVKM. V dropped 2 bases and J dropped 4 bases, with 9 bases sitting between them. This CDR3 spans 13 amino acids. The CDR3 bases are TGTGCCAGCAGTTTAGGCGGACAGTACGAGCAGTACTTC. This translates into CASSLGGQYEQYF.

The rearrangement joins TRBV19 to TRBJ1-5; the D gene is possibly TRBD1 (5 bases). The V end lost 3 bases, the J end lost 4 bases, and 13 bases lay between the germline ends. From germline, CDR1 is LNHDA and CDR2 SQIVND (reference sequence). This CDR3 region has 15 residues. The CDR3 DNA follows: TGTGCCAGTAGTATTTCCCTGACAGAGAATCAGCCCCAGCATTTT. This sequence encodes CASSISLTENQPQHF.

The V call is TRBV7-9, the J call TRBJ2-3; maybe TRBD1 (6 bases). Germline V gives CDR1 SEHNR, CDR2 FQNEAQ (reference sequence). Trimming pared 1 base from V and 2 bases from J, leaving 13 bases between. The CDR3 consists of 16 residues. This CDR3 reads CASSLEGRGITDTQYF. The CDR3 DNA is TGTGCCAGCAGCTTAGAAGGCAGGGGAATCACAGATACGCAGTATTTT.

The CDR3 nucleotides are TGTGCCAGCAGCGTATCCAGTCAGGTGGTCCACGAGCAGTACTTC. As protein: CASSVSSQVVHEQYF. The V and J genes are TRBV9 and TRBJ2-7; D uncertain. Germline CDR1 and CDR2: SGDLS and YYNGEE. The CDR3 totals 15 residues. Deletions cut 1 base from V and 5 bases from J, with 16 bases between.

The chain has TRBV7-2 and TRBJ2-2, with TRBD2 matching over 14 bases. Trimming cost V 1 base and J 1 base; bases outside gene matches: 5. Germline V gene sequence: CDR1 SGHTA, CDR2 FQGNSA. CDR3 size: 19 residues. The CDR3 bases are TGTGCCAGCAGCTTAGGACTAGCGGGAGGGGCATTGAACACCGGGGAGCTGTTTTTT. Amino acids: CASSLGLAGGALNTGELFF.

CDR3 coding DNA: TGTGCCAGCCTAGGGGGTATGAACACTGAAGCTTTCTTT. As protein: CASLGGMNTEAFF. The chain carries TRBV6-1 and TRBJ1-1; D might be TRBD1 (6 bases). Germline lookup yields CDR1 MNHNS and CDR2 SASEGT. V lost 8 bases and J 0 bases, leaving 10 bases between the germline ends. The CDR3 loop spans 13 amino acids.